Listed below are T cell receptor beta chains from one sample, sequenced in a study of T cell responses to AZD1222 COVID-19 vaccine. TCRdb's table, derived via immunoSEQ multiplex PCR, lists solely in-frame clones and lacks some. The data show 80,000 or so clones, roughly 80% seen once. The sequencing here drew on peripheral blood, taken on day 0 of AZD1222 vaccination. The receptors originated from an adult in good health. Both conserved end residues are part of each CDR3. Each record gives: D gene, J gene, V gene, clone size, CDR3 protein, CDR3 DNA. D genes are given only for firm matches. The size field is filled for only some rows; it gives once, few, many or a size class.

>NA|TRBJ2-1|TRBV6-1|NA
CASSETGYYNEQFF
TGTGCCAGCAGTGAAACCGGTTACTACAATGAGCAGTTCTTC
>NA|TRBJ2-5|TRBV5-4|NA
CASSRGSARETQYF
TGTGCCAGCAGCCGAGGGAGTGCCCGGGAGACCCAGTACTTC
>NA|TRBJ2-1|TRBV7-9|NA
CASSAQGPAGNEQFF
TGTGCCAGCAGCGCTCAAGGTCCAGCGGGCAATGAGCAGTTCTTC
>TRBD1|TRBJ2-6|TRBV7-3|NA
CASSIGTASSGANVLTF
TGTGCCAGCAGCATAGGGACAGCTAGCTCTGGGGCCAACGTCCTGACTTTC
>TRBD1|TRBJ1-5|TRBV10-2|NA
CASSDRIGQGRKPQHF
TGCGCCAGCAGTGACAGAATAGGACAGGGCAGAAAGCCCCAGCATTTT
>NA|TRBJ1-6|TRBV7-2|NA
CASSSPTRVNSPLHF
TGTGCCAGCAGCTCTCCCACGAGGGTGAATTCACCCCTCCACTTT
>NA|TRBJ2-7|TRBV6-2/TRBV6-3|once
CASSYAGSEQYF
TGTGCCAGCAGTTACGCAGGGAGTGAGCAGTACTTC
>NA|TRBJ2-7|TRBV7-2|NA
CASSLSTPYEQYF
TGTGCCAGCAGCTTAAGCACCCCCTACGAGCAGTACTTC
>TRBD2|TRBJ2-1|TRBV13|NA
CASSLRPQLAGGRNEQFF
TGTGCCAGCAGCTTACGCCCCCAACTAGCGGGGGGGCGAAATGAGCAGTTCTTC
>NA|TRBJ1-1|TRBV5-6|NA
CASSRVRGPNTEAFF
TGTGCCAGCAGTCGAGTCCGGGGACCGAACACTGAAGCTTTCTTT
>NA|TRBJ1-1|TRBV19|NA
CASGGTAGITEAFF
TGTGCCAGTGGGGGGACCGCAGGGATCACTGAAGCTTTCTTT
>TRBD1|TRBJ2-5|TRBV7-9|NA
CASSPTGSLGETQYF
TGTGCCAGCAGCCCGACAGGGTCTTTGGGGGAGACCCAGTACTTC
>NA|TRBJ1-1|TRBV10-3|NA
CAISVSGSDDTEAFF
TGTGCCATCAGTGTCTCTGGGAGCGACGACACTGAAGCTTTCTTT
>NA|TRBJ2-7|TRBV4-1|once
CASSHSGTYEQYF
TGCGCCAGCAGCCATTCCGGAACCTACGAGCAGTACTTC
>NA|TRBJ2-5|TRBV19|NA
CASSIDSSETQYF
TGTGCCAGTAGTATAGATTCTTCGGAGACCCAGTACTTC
>NA|TRBJ2-7|TRBV7-2|NA
CASSLVSSEQYF
TGTGCCAGCAGCTTAGTATCGTCCGAGCAGTACTTC
>TRBD2|TRBJ2-7|TRBV5-4|NA
CASSLGLASRIYEQYF
TGTGCCAGCAGCTTAGGACTAGCCTCTCGAATCTACGAGCAGTACTTC
>TRBD1|TRBJ2-1|TRBV7-9|NA
CASRLGGQGPNEQFF
TGTGCCAGCAGATTGGGGGGACAGGGACCCAATGAGCAGTTCTTC
>TRBD2|TRBJ2-3|TRBV5-1|NA
CASSQTSGSDTQYF
TGCGCCAGCAGCCAAACTAGCGGGAGTGATACGCAGTATTTT
>NA|TRBJ1-1|TRBV6-5|NA
CASSFPSGEAFF
TGTGCCAGCAGTTTCCCCTCGGGTGAAGCTTTCTTT
>NA|TRBJ1-1|TRBV7-9|NA
CASAIGFTEAFF
TGTGCCAGCGCGATCGGTTTCACTGAAGCTTTCTTT
>NA|TRBJ1-5|TRBV5-1|NA
CASSLLGDQPQHF
TGCGCCAGCAGCTTGTTGGGGGACCAGCCCCAGCATTTT
>TRBD2|TRBJ2-1|TRBV5-1|NA
CASSPGLAGNNEQFF
TGCGCCAGCAGCCCCGGACTAGCGGGGAACAATGAGCAGTTCTTC
>TRBD2|TRBJ2-1|TRBV3-1/TRBV3-2|NA
CASSQGEGLAGLPYNEQFF
TGTGCCAGCAGCCAAGGGGAGGGACTAGCGGGATTGCCCTACAATGAGCAGTTCTTC
>NA|TRBJ2-7|TRBV29-1|NA
CSVLGYSGTGSYEQYF
TGCAGCGTTTTAGGCTATTCCGGGACCGGCTCCTACGAGCAGTACTTC
>NA|TRBJ2-3|TRBV4-3|NA
CASSQAGALLSTDTQYF
TGCGCCAGCAGCCAGGCAGGGGCTTTACTTAGCACAGATACGCAGTATTTT
>NA|TRBJ1-5|TRBV2|NA
CASMGGYNQPQHF
TGTGCCAGCATGGGGGGGTACAATCAGCCCCAGCATTTT